The 25 T cell receptor beta chains given below trace back to one sample, sequenced in a study of Ad26.COV2.S vaccination and SARS-CoV-2 variants (dated by TCRdb to the early 2020s). Per the publication, the treatment or condition label means: some 19 received Ad26.COV2.S at low or high dose, single or two shots; about 5 received placebo; per-sample allocation not given. Repertoires of vaccine and placebo recipients were sequenced from samples collected on day 63 after the first injection. The library relied on the immunoSEQ multiplex PCR assay. TCRdb retrieved this table from immuneACCESS and kept in-frame rearrangements only. Not all clones are present; in checked studies, unresolved V genes account for under half, and no reason is known for the remainder. In this sample the table shows some 240,000 clones, 87% of which occur a single time. The ten most abundant clones make up just under 3% of the sample.

Sequencing used peripheral blood, obtained in a trial of Ad26.COV2.S vaccine versus placebo. Every receptor here comes from a person between 18 and 65 years old who received the Ad26.COV2.S COVID-19 vaccine or a placebo.

The gene calls are TRBV7-3 and TRBJ2-2; 8 nucleotides agree with TRBD1. V shed 0 bases and J 4 bases; nucleotides not matched to a gene: 7. The germline CDR1 and CDR2 sequences are SGHTA and FQGTGA. The CDR3 runs 17 residues. The CDR3 is CASSLTRQGAGTGELFF. CDR3 nucleotide sequence: TGTGCCAGCAGCTTAACGAGGCAGGGGGCGGGCACCGGGGAGCTGTTTTTT.

This chain uses TRBV7-9 with TRBJ1-6, with 7 positions matching TRBD1. V dropped 3 bases and J dropped 7; count of bases not matched to a gene: 3. The germline V gene has CDR1 SEHNR and CDR2 FQNEAQ (reference sequence). This CDR3 has 14 residues. DNA for the CDR3: TGTGCCAGCAGCTTCTCAGGGGGAAATTCACCCCTCCACTTT. Translating it yields CASSFSGGNSPLHF.

The rearrangement links TRBV19 to TRBJ1-1; 8 bases align to TRBD1. The CDR3 covers 16 residues. CDR1 and CDR2 from the germline V gene are LNHDA and SQIVND (reference sequence). With V trimmed by 5 bases and J by 6 bases, 14 bases remained unmatched. The CDR3 spells CASSPRTGPSGAEAFF. The CDR3 coding sequence is TGTGCCAGTAGTCCACGGACAGGGCCGAGTGGGGCTGAAGCTTTCTTT. Variable domain in full (rest from reference TRBV19 and TRBJ1-1): DGGITQSPKYLFRKEGQNVTLSCEQNLNHDAMYWYRQDPGQGLRLIYYSQIVNDFQKGDIAEGYSVSREKKESFPLTVTSAQKNPTAFYLCASSPRTGPSGAEAFFGQGTRLTVV.

This chain uses TRBV29-1 with TRBJ1-4; D is uncertain. Germline loops: CDR1 SQVTM, CDR2 ANQGSEA. The CDR3 has 13 amino acids. V was trimmed by 4 bases and J by 8 bases, leaving 14 bases between them. The CDR3 loop reads CSVAEVQAEKLFF. Written as DNA, the CDR3 is TGCAGCGTTGCTGAAGTCCAGGCGGAAAAACTGTTTTTT. The full variable domain, in which reference TRBV29-1 and TRBJ1-4 provide the parts outside the CDR3, is SAVISQKPSRDICQRGTSLTIQCQVDSQVTMMFWYRQQPGQSLTLIATANQGSEATYESGFVIDKFPISRPNLTFSTLTVSNMSPEDSSIYLCSVAEVQAEKLFFGSGTQLSVL.

The chain links TRBV4-1 to TRBJ2-6, with TRBD2 matching over 8 bases. CDR3 length equals 15 residues. Germline trimming cut 1 base from V and 4 bases from J; bases unmatched to any gene: 0. Germline V lookup: CDR1 MGHRA, CDR2 YSYEKL. The CDR3 is CASSQGTSGANVLTF. The CDR3, as DNA: TGCGCCAGCAGCCAAGGGACTAGCGGGGCCAACGTCCTGACTTTC.

The genes are TRBV9 and TRBJ2-2, with unresolved D. The V end was cut by 2 bases, the J end by 2 bases, with 7 bases between. Germline CDR1 and CDR2: SGDLS and YYNGEE. The CDR3 totals 14 residues. The CDR3 DNA reads TGTGCCAGCAGCGTGAACATCAACACCGGGGAGCTGTTTTTT. It translates to CASSVNINTGELFF.

This chain uses TRBV3-1 (or the pseudogene TRBV3-2) with TRBJ2-1; D perhaps matches TRBD2 (6 bases). Germline V gene data show CDR1 as LGHDT and CDR2 as YNNKEL (reference sequence). Trimming removed 4 bases at V and 0 bases at J, with 10 bases between. The CDR3 spans 15 residues. CDR3 residues: CASSRSGSSYNEQFF. CDR3 DNA sequence: TGTGCCAGCAGCCGTAGCGGAAGCTCCTACAATGAGCAGTTCTTC.

The CDR3 protein is CASSQDLGGRYKETQYF. For the CDR3, the DNA is TGTGCCAGCAGCCAAGACTTGGGCGGGCGTTATAAAGAGACCCAGTACTTC. The rearrangement links TRBV3-1 (or the pseudogene TRBV3-2) to TRBJ2-5; tentatively, D is TRBD2 (5 bases). Looked up from germline, CDR1 is LGHDT and CDR2 is YNNKEL (reference sequence). V shed 0 bases and J shed 3 bases, with 17 bases lying between them. This CDR3 is built from 17 residues.

The chain carries TRBV4-3 and TRBJ1-3; a weak D match, TRBD1 (5 bases). The CDR3 loop spans 15 amino acids. From germline, CDR1 is LGHNA and CDR2 YSLEER. Trimming stripped 0 bases from V and 2 bases from J, with 8 bases between. CDR3 nucleotides: TGCGCCAGCAGCCAAGACTCAGGGACTGGAAACACCATATATTTT. Its translation: CASSQDSGTGNTIYF.

Concerning this clone: This specimen includes other DNA sequences encoding the same CDR3. The J gene is TRBJ1-4, the V gene TRBV6-5; D is perhaps TRBD1 (5 bases). This CDR3 has 14 amino acids. Germline lookup yields CDR1 MNHEY and CDR2 SVGAGI. The ends were cut back, 4 bases at V and 2 bases at J, with 8 bases in the middle. CDR3 DNA sequence: TGTGCCAGCAGTTCGACAGCTACTAATGAAAAACTGTTTTTT. Translation gives CASSSTATNEKLFF.

The chain joins TRBV7-3 to TRBJ1-1; tentative D call: TRBD1 (5 bases). Trimming pared 5 bases from V and 2 bases from J, leaving 9 bases between. The CDR3 runs to 13 residues. Germline V gene lookup returns CDR1 SGHTA and CDR2 FQGTGA. The CDR3 nucleotides are TGTGCCAGCAGCCTCGGGACCAACACTGAAGCTTTCTTT. This translates into CASSLGTNTEAFF.

The chain carries TRBV7-9 and TRBJ1-2; 7 bases match TRBD1. Germline V gene data show CDR1 as SEHNR and CDR2 as FQNEAQ (reference sequence). J lost 12 bases, V lost 2 bases, and 6 bases had no gene match. CDR3 length: 12 residues. CDR3 bases: TGTGCCAGCAGCTTATCGGACAGGACTAACACCTTC. Its translation is CASSLSDRTNTF.

The chain couples TRBV2 to TRBJ2-3; 10 nucleotides match TRBD2. Germline CDR1 reads SNHLY; CDR2 reads FYNNEI. CDR3 length: 14 residues. V gave up 7 bases and J gave up 2 bases; unmatched junction bases: 3. CDR3 nucleotide sequence: TGTGCCAGCAACGGACTAGCGGACACAGATACGCAGTATTTT. Its protein is CASNGLADTDTQYF.

This clone was observed a single time. The V and J genes are TRBV6-2 or TRBV6-3 and TRBJ1-5, with a possible D match to TRBD1 (5 bases). The CDR3 covers 16 residues. Germline CDR1 and CDR2: MNHEY and SVGEGT. Trimming pared 5 bases from V and 0 bases from J, leaving 14 bases between. CDR3 DNA: TGTGCCAGCAGTGACCCGGGACGGTATAGCAATCAGCCCCAGCATTTT. It encodes CASSDPGRYSNQPQHF.

The J gene is TRBJ1-2, the V gene TRBV6-5; D is unclear. Germline loops: CDR1 MNHEY, CDR2 SVGAGI. With 10 bases removed from V and 1 base from J, the gap between germline ends came to 10 bases. The CDR3 runs to 12 residues. This CDR3 is CATRSYNYGYTF. In DNA, the CDR3 is TGTGCCACCCGCTCTTATAACTATGGCTACACCTTC.

V is TRBV14 and J is TRBJ2-3; no reliable D call. V lost 0 bases and J lost 4, with 20 bases in between. The CDR3 spans 18 residues. The V gene's germline CDR1 is SGHDN and CDR2 FVKESK. The CDR3 DNA is TGTGCCAGCAGCCAAGACCAACTTCATTCATGGCGCGCAGATACGCAGTATTTT. Encoded protein: CASSQDQLHSWRADTQYF.

The chain combines TRBV7-2 with TRBJ2-7; 7 positions agree with TRBD2. The CDR3 sequence is 13 residues long. The germline V gene has CDR1 SGHTA and CDR2 FQGNSA. With V trimmed by 2 bases and J by 3 bases, 1 base remained unmatched. Written as DNA, the CDR3 is TGTGCCAGCAGCTTATCGGGAGGCTACGAGCAGTACGTC. This translates into CASSLSGGYEQYV.

This chain uses TRBV4-1 with TRBJ2-4; possible D gene TRBD1, 5 bases. CDR3 size: 13 residues. CDR1 is MGHRA, CDR2 YSYEKL, per germline. Trimming removed 1 base at V and 9 bases at J, with 10 bases between. The CDR3 region has the DNA TGCGCCAGCAGCCAAGGCAGGGTGGGCATTCAGTACTTC. Its protein product is CASSQGRVGIQYF.

The V and J genes are TRBV5-1 and TRBJ2-2; D ambiguous. The CDR3 consists of 17 residues. V was pared by 0 bases and J by 2 bases, with 14 bases between. Germline V gives CDR1 SGHRS, CDR2 YFSETQ. CDR3 sequence: CASSLAGIRLNTGELFF. The CDR3 DNA is TGCGCCAGCAGCTTGGCTGGGATCCGGTTAAACACCGGGGAGCTGTTTTTT.

V usage is TRBV30 and J usage is TRBJ2-7; 7 bases are shared with TRBD2. Germline V gene lookup returns CDR1 GTSNPN and CDR2 SVGIG (reference sequence). The CDR3 runs 13 residues. V lost 0 bases, J lost 8 bases, and 7 bases stayed unmatched. The CDR3 DNA sequence: TGTGCCTGGAGTGTAGCTAGCGGACAAAAGCAGTACGTC. It yields the protein CAWSVASGQKQYV.

The chain combines TRBV6-1 with TRBJ1-3; 7 bases align to TRBD1. Losses at the gene ends were 6 bases for V and 2 bases for J; bases not matched to a gene: 4. Germline V gene lookup returns CDR1 MNHNS and CDR2 SASEGT. This CDR3 has 14 residues. The CDR3 coding sequence is TGTGCCAGCAGGCCTCAGGGGGCTGGAAACACCATATATTTT. It is translated as CASRPQGAGNTIYF.

J is TRBJ2-7 and V is TRBV4-3; weak D call: TRBD2 (6 bases). V was cut by 1 base and J by 2 bases, with 15 bases left in between. The CDR3 has 16 residues. CDR1 is LGHNA, CDR2 YSLEER, per germline. Written as DNA, the CDR3 is TGCGCCAGCAGCCAAGCCCAGTCTTCGGGGGCCTACGAGCAGTACTTC. This gives the protein CASSQAQSSGAYEQYF.

This rearrangement joins TRBV10-3 to TRBJ1-1, with 8 bases aligning to TRBD1. CDR3 length: 16 residues. Trimming took 6 bases from V and 0 from J; bases not matched to a gene: 9. Germline V lookup: CDR1 ENHRY, CDR2 SYGVKD. In nucleotides, the CDR3 is TGTGCCATCAGCACGGGACAGGTTTTCATGAACACTGAAGCTTTCTTT. Amino acids: CAISTGQVFMNTEAFF.

The V and J genes are TRBV11-2 and TRBJ2-5, with no clear D. The germline CDR1 and CDR2 sequences are SGHAT and FQNNGV. CDR3 size: 15 residues. The germline V and J ends were trimmed by 5 bases and 5 bases, with 18 bases remaining between them. In DNA, the CDR3 is TGTGCCAGCAGCCATGGGCGGAGTGCGTTTGAGACCCAGTACTTC. Translation gives CASSHGRSAFETQYF.

The V gene is TRBV6-2 or TRBV6-3, the J gene TRBJ2-5, with D possibly called TRBD1 or TRBD2 (5 bases each). V shed 5 bases and J shed 1 base, with 14 bases lying between them. CDR1 MNHEY and CDR2 SVGEGT come from the germline V gene. The CDR3 is 15 amino acids. CDR3 sequence (DNA): TGTGCCAGCAGTAAAAACAGGAGGATCCAAGAGACCCAGTACTTC. Protein product: CASSKNRRIQETQYF.